This TCR beta chain comes out of a study of immune evolution from preneoplasia to lung adenocarcinoma. Study-wide results and caveats: From normal lung to invasive adenocarcinoma, top clone frequencies appeared to decrease.

Details on this clone: Its antigen remains unidentified.

The CDR3 is made up of 12 amino acids. The V and J ends lost 1 base and 3 bases respectively, with 6 bases between them. In germline, CDR1 is SQVTM, CDR2 ANQGSEA. Measured with immunoSEQ multiplex PCR; TCRdb has only the in-frame clones, and not every one. The data hold 14,000 or so clones, with over 75% observed a single time. This sequence originates from a donor aged 70 or older with lung adenocarcinoma. Material: FFPE lung adenocarcinoma in situ tissue. The chain has TRBV29-1 and TRBJ2-5; no firm D call. The CDR3 reads CSVEVEKETQYF. The CDR3 DNA sequence: TGCAGCGTTGAAGTCGAGAAAGAGACCCAGTACTTC. Supplemented by reference TRBV29-1 and TRBJ2-5, the full variable domain reads SAVISQKPSRDICQRGTSLTIQCQVDSQVTMMFWYRQQPGQSLTLIATANQGSEATYESGFVIDKFPISRPNLTFSTLTVSNMSPEDSSIYLCSVEVEKETQYFGPGTRLLVL.